The 18 T cell receptor beta chains given below trace back to one sample, sequenced in a study of CD8+ T cells in alopecia areata. Following RNA extraction, reverse transcription yielded cDNA that acted as the sequencing template. TCRdb's table, derived via immunoSEQ multiplex PCR, lists solely in-frame clones and lacks some. The table shows around 250,000 clones, with 67% occurring only once. The sequencing used CD4+ T cells sorted from blood, collected at week 0. These receptors were taken from a human donor with alopecia areata.

The V call is TRBV29-1, the J call TRBJ2-1, with TRBD2 identical over 11 bases. From germline, CDR1 is SQVTM and CDR2 ANQGSEA. This CDR3 comprises 17 residues. Trimming cost V 3 bases and J 0 bases; bases outside gene matches: 7. DNA for the CDR3: TGCAGCGTTGAGGGGCTTAGCGGGGGGGCCTCCTACAATGAGCAGTTCTTC. The encoded protein is CSVEGLSGGASYNEQFF.

This chain uses TRBV5-1 with TRBJ2-1; maybe TRBD2 (5 bases). This CDR3 is built from 15 residues. Germline V gene lookup returns CDR1 SGHRS and CDR2 YFSETQ. With 1 base removed from V and 9 bases from J, the gap between germline ends came to 17 bases. CDR3 nucleotide sequence: TGCGCCAGCAGCTTGAGGTCTAGCTCAATGACTGAGCAGTTCTTC. Amino acid sequence: CASSLRSSSMTEQFF.

V is TRBV30 and J is TRBJ2-3; 7 bases are a match to TRBD2. V gave up 0 bases and J gave up 0 bases; unmatched junction bases: 3. Germline V CDR1 and CDR2: GTSNPN, SVGIG (reference sequence). This CDR3 comprises 15 residues. CDR3: CAWSVQAGSTDTQYF. The CDR3 DNA reads as TGTGCCTGGAGTGTACAAGCGGGGAGCACAGATACGCAGTATTTT.

The CDR3 DNA follows: TGTGCCAGCAGCGTAGGGTTTGGGCAGGACGGCTACACCTTC. Translating it yields CASSVGFGQDGYTF. V and J are TRBV9 and TRBJ1-2; D is unclear. The germline V gene has CDR1 SGDLS and CDR2 YYNGEE. The ends were cut back, 0 bases at V and 8 bases at J, with 14 bases in the middle. The CDR3 sequence is 14 residues long.

This clone was seen only once. Here the CDR3 DNA reads TGTGCCAGTAGTTCTGGGGGAGGGCGGGAAGGCTACACCTTC. Translated: CASSSGGGREGYTF. The chain recombines TRBV19 with TRBJ1-2; a possible D gene is TRBD1 (5 bases). Between the trimmed V and J ends, which lost 5 bases and 8 bases, there was a span of 18 bases. Per germline, CDR1 LNHDA and CDR2 SQIVND (reference sequence). The CDR3 has 14 amino acids. Drawing the rest from reference TRBV19 and TRBJ1-2, the complete variable domain is DGGITQSPKYLFRKEGQNVTLSCEQNLNHDAMYWYRQDPGQGLRLIYYSQIVNDFQKGDIAEGYSVSREKKESFPLTVTSAQKNPTAFYLCASSSGGGREGYTFGSGTRLTVV.

The J gene is TRBJ1-4, the V gene TRBV5-5, with TRBD1 identical over 8 bases. The CDR3 loop spans 15 amino acids. V shed 6 bases, J shed 0 bases, and the junction held 4 bases outside the gene matches. The germline V gene has CDR1 SGHKS and CDR2 YYEKEE (reference sequence). The CDR3 DNA is TGTGCCAGCAACCGACAGGGGACAACTAATGAAAAACTGTTTTTT. It is translated as CASNRQGTTNEKLFF.

The chain has TRBV9 and TRBJ2-1; TRBD2 matches at 9 bases. The CDR3 sequence is 16 residues long. Per germline, CDR1 SGDLS and CDR2 YYNGEE. The V segment lost 4 bases and the J segment 5 bases; nucleotides outside the gene matches: 10. The CDR3, as DNA: TGTGCCAGCAGCCCACCGGCTAGCGGGGAGCACAATGAGCAGTTCTTC. This gives the protein CASSPPASGEHNEQFF.

The chain uses TRBV2 and TRBJ1-5, with TRBD1 identical over 9 bases. The length of the CDR3 is 14 residues. After removal of 7 bases from V and 7 bases from J, the junction contained 8 bases not matched to a gene. Germline values: CDR1 SNHLY, CDR2 FYNNEI. This chain's CDR3 is CASTGQGIRQPQHF. CDR3 nucleotide sequence: TGTGCCAGCACCGGACAGGGGATTCGGCAGCCCCAGCATTTT.

The chain employs TRBV27 and TRBJ1-6, with 7 bases identical to TRBD1. Germline V gene data show CDR1 as MNHEY and CDR2 as SMNVEV (reference sequence). V lost 5 bases to trimming and J lost 7 bases; unmatched junction nucleotides: 5. There are 14 residues in the CDR3. The CDR3 coding sequence is TGTGCCAGCAGTCCCGGGGACAGAAATTCACCCCTCCACTTT. It yields the protein CASSPGDRNSPLHF.

Many counts were recorded for this clone. This chain joins TRBV7-8 and TRBJ2-2; maybe TRBD2 (6 bases). From germline, CDR1 is SGHVS and CDR2 FQNEAQ. Trimming cost V 5 bases and J 1 base, with 17 bases left between them. The CDR3 has 17 amino acids. The CDR3 nucleotides read TGTGCCAGCAGCCCCATAAACGCGGGGCAGAACACCGGGGAGCTGTTTTTT. It encodes CASSPINAGQNTGELFF.

This clone was seen more than once but under ten times. The genes are TRBV5-1 and TRBJ2-7, with 8 nucleotides matching TRBD1. The germline gives CDR1 SGHRS, CDR2 YFSETQ. The CDR3 extends over 14 amino acids. V was clipped by 0 bases and J by 7 bases; unmatched bases: 6. The DNA for the CDR3 is TGCGCCAGCAGCTTGGACGGACAGGGCCCAGAGCAGTACTTC. It yields the protein CASSLDGQGPEQYF.

The chain recombines TRBV18 with TRBJ2-7; D remains unclear. This CDR3 has 12 amino acids. CDR1 and CDR2 from the germline V gene are KGHSH and LQKENI. The ends were cut back, 3 bases at V and 3 bases at J, with 6 bases in the middle. CDR3 sequence (DNA): TGTGCCAGCTCACCGGGGAACTACGAGCAGTACTTC. Protein sequence: CASSPGNYEQYF.

With respect to this clone: An end of the junction differs from the germline gene, which may be a read error. The V gene is TRBV7-7, the J gene TRBJ2-7; D is unclear. The CDR3 has 11 amino acids. Germline V gives CDR1 SSHAT, CDR2 FNYEAQ (reference sequence). The CDR3 reads CASSLSYEQYF. Written as DNA, the CDR3 is TGTGCTAGCAGCCTCAGCTACGAGCAGTACTTC.

The chain carries TRBV29-1 and TRBJ1-2; 9 bases fit TRBD1. Looked up from germline, CDR1 is SQVTM and CDR2 is ANQGSEA. CDR3 length: 13 amino acids. Trimming removed 4 bases from V and 9 bases from J; junction bases left unmatched: 9. The CDR3 DNA is TGCAGCGTTGTTTGGACAGGGGAGTTTAGCTACACCTTC. Encoded protein: CSVVWTGEFSYTF.

V usage is TRBV4-1 and J usage is TRBJ2-3; 13 bases are a match to TRBD2. The CDR3 is 16 residues long. V was pared by 5 bases and J by 4 bases, with 6 bases of the junction left unmatched. Germline values: CDR1 MGHRA, CDR2 YSYEKL. CDR3 bases: TGCGCCAGCAGCTCTCGGACTAGCGGGGGAGCAGATACGCAGTATTTT. Amino acid sequence: CASSSRTSGGADTQYF.

This clone has more than one count but fewer than ten. The rearrangement joins TRBV25-1 to TRBJ2-4, with D hard to call. The germline V gene has CDR1 MGHDK and CDR2 SYGVNS. Trimming shortened V by 2 bases and J by 1 base, and 6 bases separated the two germline ends. The CDR3 contains 14 residues. The DNA for the CDR3 is TGTGCCAGCAGTGAAGGAAGGGCCAAAAACATTCAGTACTTC. It codes for CASSEGRAKNIQYF.

The V and J genes are TRBV15 and TRBJ2-7, with D uncertain. V shed 8 bases and J shed 0 bases, with 17 bases lying between them. The CDR3 contains 15 residues. The germline gives CDR1 LNHNV, CDR2 YYDKDF (reference sequence). As DNA, the CDR3 is TGTGCCACCTCACATCAAGGACGGAGCTCCTACGAGCAGTACTTC. As protein: CATSHQGRSSYEQYF.

V and J are TRBV27 and TRBJ1-5; weak D call: TRBD1 (5 bases). This CDR3 comprises 13 residues. The germline V gene has CDR1 MNHEY and CDR2 SMNVEV (reference sequence). V was trimmed by 4 bases and J by 7 bases, leaving 11 bases between them. CDR3 in amino acids: CASSYNPGQPQHF. The CDR3 DNA is TGTGCCAGCAGTTACAACCCAGGGCAGCCCCAGCATTTT.